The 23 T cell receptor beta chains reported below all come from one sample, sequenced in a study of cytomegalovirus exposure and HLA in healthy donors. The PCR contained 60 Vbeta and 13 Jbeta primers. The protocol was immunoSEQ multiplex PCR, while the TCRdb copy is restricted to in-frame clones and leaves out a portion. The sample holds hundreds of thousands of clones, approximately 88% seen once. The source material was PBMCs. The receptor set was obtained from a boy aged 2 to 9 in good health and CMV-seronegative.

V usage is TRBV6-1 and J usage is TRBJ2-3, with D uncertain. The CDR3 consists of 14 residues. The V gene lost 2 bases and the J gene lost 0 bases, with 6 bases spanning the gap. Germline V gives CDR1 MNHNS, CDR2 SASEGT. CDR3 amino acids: CASSELISTDTQYF. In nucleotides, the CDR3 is TGTGCCAGCAGTGAATTAATTAGCACAGATACGCAGTATTTT.

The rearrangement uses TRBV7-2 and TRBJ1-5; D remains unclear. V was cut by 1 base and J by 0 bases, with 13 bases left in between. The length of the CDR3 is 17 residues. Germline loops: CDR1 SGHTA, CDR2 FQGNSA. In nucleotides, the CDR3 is TGTGCCAGCAGCTTAGTGGCGGCGAAGTATAGCAATCAGCCCCAGCATTTT. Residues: CASSLVAAKYSNQPQHF.

CDR3 residues: CASSQDPGQGNNEQFF. The DNA of the CDR3 is TGTGCCAGCAGCCAAGATCCGGGACAGGGGAACAATGAGCAGTTCTTC. V is TRBV4-2 and J is TRBJ2-1, with 10 bases fitting TRBD1. The germline gives CDR1 LGHNA, CDR2 YNFKEQ. This CDR3 is 16 amino acids long. J lost 5 bases, V lost 0 bases, and 4 bases had no gene match.

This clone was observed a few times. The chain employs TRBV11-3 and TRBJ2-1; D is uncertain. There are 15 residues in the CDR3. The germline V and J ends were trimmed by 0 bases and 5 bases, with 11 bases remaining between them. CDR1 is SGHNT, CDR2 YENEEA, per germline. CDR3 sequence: CASSLDPTQDNEQFF. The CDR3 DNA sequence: TGTGCCAGCAGCTTAGATCCAACACAAGACAATGAGCAGTTCTTC.

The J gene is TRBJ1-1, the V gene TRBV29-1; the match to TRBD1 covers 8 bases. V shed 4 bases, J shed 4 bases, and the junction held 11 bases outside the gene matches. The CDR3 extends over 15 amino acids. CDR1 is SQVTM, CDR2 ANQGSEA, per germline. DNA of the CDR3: TGCAGCGTTGGGTACAGGGGGAGTGTGGGCACTGAAGCTTTCTTT. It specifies CSVGYRGSVGTEAFF.

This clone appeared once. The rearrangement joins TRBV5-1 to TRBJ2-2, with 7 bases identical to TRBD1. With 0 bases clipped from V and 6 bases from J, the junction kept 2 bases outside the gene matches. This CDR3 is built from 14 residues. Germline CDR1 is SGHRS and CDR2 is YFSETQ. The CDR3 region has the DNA TGCGCCAGCAGCTTGGCCCAGGGGGCCGGGGAGCTGTTTTTT. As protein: CASSLAQGAGELFF. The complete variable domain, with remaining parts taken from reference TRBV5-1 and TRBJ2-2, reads KAGVTQTPRYLIKTRGQQVTLSCSPISGHRSVSWYQQTPGQGLQFLFEYFSETQRNKGNFPGRFSGRQFSNSRSEMNVSTLELGDSALYLCASSLAQGAGELFFGEGSRLTVL.

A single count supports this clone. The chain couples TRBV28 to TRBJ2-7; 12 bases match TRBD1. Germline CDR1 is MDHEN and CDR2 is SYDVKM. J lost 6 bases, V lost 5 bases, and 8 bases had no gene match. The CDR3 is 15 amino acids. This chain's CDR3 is CASSASGTGGLEQYF. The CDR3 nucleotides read TGTGCCAGCAGTGCCTCCGGGACAGGGGGCCTCGAGCAGTACTTC.

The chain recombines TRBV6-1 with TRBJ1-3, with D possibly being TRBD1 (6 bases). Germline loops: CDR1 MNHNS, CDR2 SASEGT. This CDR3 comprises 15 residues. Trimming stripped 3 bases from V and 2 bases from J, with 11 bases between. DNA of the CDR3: TGTGCCAGCAGTGAGTTCACAGGGACTGGAAACACCATATATTTT. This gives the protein CASSEFTGTGNTIYF.

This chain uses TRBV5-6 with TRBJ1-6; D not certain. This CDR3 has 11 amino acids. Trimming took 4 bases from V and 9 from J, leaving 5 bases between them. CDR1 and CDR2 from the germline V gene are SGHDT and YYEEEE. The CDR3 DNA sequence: TGTGCCAGCAGCCGGGGTTCACCCCTCCACTTT. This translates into CASSRGSPLHF. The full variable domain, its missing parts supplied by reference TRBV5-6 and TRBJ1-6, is DAGVTQSPTHLIKTRGQQVTLRCSPKSGHDTVSWYQQALGQGPQFIFQYYEEEERQRGNFPDRFSGHQFPNYSSELNVNALLLGDSALYLCASSRGSPLHFGNGTRLTVT.

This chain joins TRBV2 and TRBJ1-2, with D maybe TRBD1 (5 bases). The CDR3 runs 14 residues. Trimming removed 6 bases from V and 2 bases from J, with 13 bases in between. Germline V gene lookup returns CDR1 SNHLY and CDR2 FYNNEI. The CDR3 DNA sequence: TGTGCCAGCAGCGACGGACACCTAAACTATGGCTACACCTTC. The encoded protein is CASSDGHLNYGYTF.

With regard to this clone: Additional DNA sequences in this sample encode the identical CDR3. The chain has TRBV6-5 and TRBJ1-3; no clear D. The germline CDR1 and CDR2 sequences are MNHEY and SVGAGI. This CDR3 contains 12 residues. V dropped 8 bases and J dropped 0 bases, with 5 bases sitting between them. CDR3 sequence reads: CASRSSGNTIYF. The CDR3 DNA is TGTGCCAGCCGGAGCTCTGGAAACACCATATATTTT.

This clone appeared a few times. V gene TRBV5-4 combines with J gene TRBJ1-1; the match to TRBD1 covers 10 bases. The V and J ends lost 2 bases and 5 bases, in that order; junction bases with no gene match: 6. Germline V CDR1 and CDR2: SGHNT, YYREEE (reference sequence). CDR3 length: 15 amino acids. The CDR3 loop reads CASSFGTGVDTEAFF. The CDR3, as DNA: TGTGCCAGCAGCTTCGGGACAGGGGTGGATACTGAAGCTTTCTTT.

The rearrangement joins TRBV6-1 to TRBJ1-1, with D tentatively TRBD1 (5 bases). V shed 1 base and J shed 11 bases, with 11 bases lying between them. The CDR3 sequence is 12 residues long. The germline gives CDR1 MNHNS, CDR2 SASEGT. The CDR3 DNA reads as TGTGCCAGCAGTGAAGAGGGGACTGGGGCTTTCTTT. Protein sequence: CASSEEGTGAFF.

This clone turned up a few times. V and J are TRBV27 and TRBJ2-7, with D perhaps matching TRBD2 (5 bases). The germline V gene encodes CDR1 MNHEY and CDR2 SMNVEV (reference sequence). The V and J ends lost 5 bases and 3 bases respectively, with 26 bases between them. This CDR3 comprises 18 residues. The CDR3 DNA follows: TGTGCCAGCAGTCTCGCCGTCCCCGAGGACTGGAGACTCTACGAGCAGTACTTC. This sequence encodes CASSLAVPEDWRLYEQYF.

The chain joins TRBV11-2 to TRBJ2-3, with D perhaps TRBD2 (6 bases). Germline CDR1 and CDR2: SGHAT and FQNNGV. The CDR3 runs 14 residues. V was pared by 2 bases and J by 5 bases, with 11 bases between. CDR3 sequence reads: CASSLSVGGDTQYF. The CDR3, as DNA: TGTGCCAGCAGCTTATCGGTGGGGGGAGATACGCAGTATTTT.

CDR3 DNA: TGTGCCAGCAGTGGTTCGAATCTGGTTTACGAGCAGTACTTC. It is translated as CASSGSNLVYEQYF. The genes are TRBV25-1 and TRBJ2-5, with D uncertain. The J call may be incorrect, as the DNA end agrees better with TRBJ2-7. This CDR3 is built from 14 residues. Germline values: CDR1 MGHDK, CDR2 SYGVNS.

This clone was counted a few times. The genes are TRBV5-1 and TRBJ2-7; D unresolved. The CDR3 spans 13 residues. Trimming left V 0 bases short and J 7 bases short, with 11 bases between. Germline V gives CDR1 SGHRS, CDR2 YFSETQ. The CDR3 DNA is TGCGCCAGCAGCTTGGAGTCTACTTGGGAGCAGTACTTC. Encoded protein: CASSLESTWEQYF.

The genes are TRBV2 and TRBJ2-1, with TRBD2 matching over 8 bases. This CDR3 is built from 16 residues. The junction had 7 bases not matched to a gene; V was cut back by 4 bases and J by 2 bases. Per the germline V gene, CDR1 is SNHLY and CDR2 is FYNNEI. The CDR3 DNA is TGTGCCAGCAGTGTTCGGAGCGGGGGTACCTACAATGAGCAGTTCTTC. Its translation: CASSVRSGGTYNEQFF.

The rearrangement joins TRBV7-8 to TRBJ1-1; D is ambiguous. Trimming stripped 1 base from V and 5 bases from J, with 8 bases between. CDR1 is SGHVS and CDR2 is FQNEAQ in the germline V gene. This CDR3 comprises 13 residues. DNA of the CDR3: TGTGCCAGCAGCTTAGTCAAGGAGACTGAAGCTTTCTTT. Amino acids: CASSLVKETEAFF.

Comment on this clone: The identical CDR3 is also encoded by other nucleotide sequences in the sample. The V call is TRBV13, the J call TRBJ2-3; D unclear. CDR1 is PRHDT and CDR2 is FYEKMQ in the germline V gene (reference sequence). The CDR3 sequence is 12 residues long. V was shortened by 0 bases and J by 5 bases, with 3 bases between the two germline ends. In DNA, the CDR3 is TGTGCCAGCAGCTTAGGTAGAGATACGCAGTATTTT. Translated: CASSLGRDTQYF.

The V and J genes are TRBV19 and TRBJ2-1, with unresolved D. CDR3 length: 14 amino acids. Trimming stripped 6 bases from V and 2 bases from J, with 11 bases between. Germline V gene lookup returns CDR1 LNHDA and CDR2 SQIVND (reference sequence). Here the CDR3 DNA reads TGTGCCAGTAGCCCGATCCTACCCTACAATGAGCAGTTCTTC. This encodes CASSPILPYNEQFF.

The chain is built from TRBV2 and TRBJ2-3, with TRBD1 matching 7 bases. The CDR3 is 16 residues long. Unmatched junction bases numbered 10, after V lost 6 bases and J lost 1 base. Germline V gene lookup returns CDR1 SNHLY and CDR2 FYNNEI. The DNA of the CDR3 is TGTGCCAGCAGCTCGGGACAGATGTTGGGCACAGATACGCAGTATTTT. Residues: CASSSGQMLGTDTQYF.

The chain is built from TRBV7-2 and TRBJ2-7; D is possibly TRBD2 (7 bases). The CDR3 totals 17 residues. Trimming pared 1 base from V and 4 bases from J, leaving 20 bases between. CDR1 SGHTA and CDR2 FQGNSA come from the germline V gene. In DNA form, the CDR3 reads TGTGCCAGCAGCTTAGTGGGGGGGCTTAGGCTTTTTTACGAGCAGTACTTC. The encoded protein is CASSLVGGLRLFYEQYF. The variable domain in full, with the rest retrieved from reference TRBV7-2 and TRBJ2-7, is GAGVSQSPSNKVTEKGKDVELRCDPISGHTALYWYRQSLGQGLEFLIYFQGNSAPDKSGLPSDRFSAERTGGSVSTLTIQRTQQEDSAVYLCASSLVGGLRLFYEQYFGPGTRLTVT.